Listed below are T cell receptor beta chains from one sample, sequenced in a study of post-analysis software for immune sequencing data. Via MiXCR, TCRdb re-called the PCR reads, giving one row per CDR3 protein. The repertoire holds 400,000 to 500,000 distinct CDR3 sequences, with approximately 37% as singletons. What was sequenced was blood. The receptors stem from a girl aged 2 to 10 with multiple sclerosis. Both conserved end residues are trimmed from each CDR3.

TRBJ2-7 | TRBV4-2 | ASSQDPVAGAAYEQY
TRBJ2-1 | TRBV29-1 | SVGREDEQF
TRBJ2-4 | TRBV5-6 | ASSLEAGLAKNIQY
TRBJ2-7 | TRBV7-2 | ASSWGQEYEQY
TRBJ2-3 | TRBV5-1 | ASSWLTQTQDTQY
TRBJ2-7 | TRBV7-2 | ASSRTGAGYEQY
TRBJ2-5 | TRBV6-2/TRBV6-3 | ASSYVSRIETQY
TRBJ2-1 | TRBV7-8 | ASSLASLAGGYNEQF
TRBJ2-7 | TRBV3-1 | ASSHVSRFSYEQY
TRBJ2-1 | TRBV28 | ASSSGGKYNEQF
TRBJ2-5 | TRBV10-3 | AISESLGLALNQETQY
TRBJ2-3 | TRBV6-5 | ASRGGDAPDTQY
TRBJ1-5 | TRBV12-3/TRBV12-4 | ASSNQYRNNQPQH
TRBJ1-2 | TRBV12-3/TRBV12-4 | ASSLKGQGAYGYT
TRBJ2-3 | TRBV10-3 | AISSSGGPDTQY
TRBJ2-1 | TRBV6-6 | ASSSTGGSSYNEQF
TRBJ2-5 | TRBV5-8 | ASSSYRVQEQY
TRBJ2-1 | TRBV27 | ASSLLGDEQF
TRBJ2-7 | TRBV6-2/TRBV6-3 | ASSYEGTGEQY
TRBJ1-1 | TRBV4-2 | ASSLIHRNTEAF
TRBJ2-1 | TRBV20-1 | SARGAAWNEQF
TRBJ1-2 | TRBV29-1 | SVRSNYGYT
TRBJ2-4 | TRBV12-3/TRBV12-4 | ASSFIRDTHKNIQY
- | TRBV7-8 | VSSLGPSDEQY
- | TRBV5-1 | ANSKTGTGGWETQY
TRBJ2-7 | TRBV29-1 | SVGAETYEQY
TRBJ1-1 | TRBV5-1 | ASRWVINTEAF